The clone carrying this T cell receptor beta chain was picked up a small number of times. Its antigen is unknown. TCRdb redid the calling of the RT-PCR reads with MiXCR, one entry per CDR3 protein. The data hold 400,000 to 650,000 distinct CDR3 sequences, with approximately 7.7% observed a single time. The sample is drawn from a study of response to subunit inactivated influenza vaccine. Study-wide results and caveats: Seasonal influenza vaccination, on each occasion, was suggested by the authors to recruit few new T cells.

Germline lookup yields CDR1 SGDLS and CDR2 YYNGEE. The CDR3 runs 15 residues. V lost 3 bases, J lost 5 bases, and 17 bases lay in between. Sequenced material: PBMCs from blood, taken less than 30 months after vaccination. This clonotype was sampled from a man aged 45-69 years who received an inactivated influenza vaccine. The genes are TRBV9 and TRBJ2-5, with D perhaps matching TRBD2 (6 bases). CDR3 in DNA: TGTGCCAGCAGCGGGCGGGAAACCTGGGCGGAGACCCAGTACTTC. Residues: CASSGRETWAETQYF.